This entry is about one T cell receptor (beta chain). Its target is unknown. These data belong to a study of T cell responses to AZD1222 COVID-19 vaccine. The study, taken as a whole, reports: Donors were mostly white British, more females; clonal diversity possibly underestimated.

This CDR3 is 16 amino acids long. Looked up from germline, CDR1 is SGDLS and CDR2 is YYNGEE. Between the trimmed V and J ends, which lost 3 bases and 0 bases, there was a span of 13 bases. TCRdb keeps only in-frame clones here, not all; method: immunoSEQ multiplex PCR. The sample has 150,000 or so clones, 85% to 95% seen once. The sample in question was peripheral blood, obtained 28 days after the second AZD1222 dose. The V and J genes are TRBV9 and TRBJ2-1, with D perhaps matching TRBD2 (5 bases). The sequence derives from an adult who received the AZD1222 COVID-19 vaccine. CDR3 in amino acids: CASSERTRPSYNEQFF. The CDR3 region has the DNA TGTGCCAGCAGCGAGAGGACTCGACCCTCCTACAATGAGCAGTTCTTC.